This TCR beta chain was retrieved from a study of blood T cell repertoires in COVID-19. The method was immunoSEQ multiplex PCR; TCRdb's version includes in-frame clones alone and lacks a portion of them. The sample gives some 250,000 clones, 82% of which show up once; approximately 15% is in the top ten. V was trimmed by 3 bases and J by 6 bases, leaving 15 bases between them. The CDR3 covers 14 residues. CDR1 and CDR2 (germline): SGHRS, YFSETQ. Sequencing used PBMCs or T cells enriched from blood (not recorded which). The TCR comes from a man aged 35 to 55 who had recovered from COVID-19. This sequence joins TRBV5-1 and TRBJ1-2, with D tentatively TRBD1 (6 bases). CDR3: CASSSNPTGDGYTF. CDR3 sequence (DNA): TGCGCCAGCAGCTCAAACCCGACAGGCGATGGCTACACCTTC.